This TCR beta chain was profiled in a study of cytomegalovirus exposure and HLA in healthy donors. Germline CDR1 reads MDHEN; CDR2 reads SYDVKM. Deletions cut 2 bases from V and 0 bases from J, with 10 bases between. The CDR3 extends over 15 amino acids. This PCR relied on a set of 60 Vbeta primers and 13 Jbeta primers. Using immunoSEQ multiplex PCR, the repertoire was profiled, and TCRdb retains in-frame clones only, with some absent. The sample has roughly 200,000 clones; 70% are singletons. The sequence came from a man aged 35 to 55 in good health and CMV-seropositive. Material for sequencing was PBMCs. This chain links TRBV28 with TRBJ1-1; no clear D. For the CDR3, the DNA is TGTGCCAGCAGTTTAGCCCCGGGAATGAACACTGAAGCTTTCTTT. Translation: CASSLAPGMNTEAFF.